Each of the 20 T cell receptor beta chains below was sequenced from the same sample in a study of T cell responses to AZD1222 COVID-19 vaccine. Libraries were prepared by immunoSEQ multiplex PCR; TCRdb keeps only in-frame clonotypes and omits some of them. The table has around 170,000 clones, roughly 90% seen once; the top ten hold approximately 4.8%. The specimen was peripheral blood, collected on day 0 of AZD1222 vaccination. The source of these receptors is an adult in good health.

The chain couples TRBV18 to TRBJ1-1, with TRBD1 as a possible D gene (5 bases). CDR3 length: 15 amino acids. CDR1 and CDR2 from the germline V gene are KGHSH and LQKENI. Trimming shortened V by 0 bases and J by 1 base, and 9 bases separated the two germline ends. CDR3 protein: CASSPPGGRNTEAFF. CDR3 DNA: TGTGCCAGCTCACCACCGGGGGGTAGGAACACTGAAGCTTTCTTT.

The CDR3 DNA reads TGTGCCAGCAGTGAACCGGGACAGGGCGCAGAGACCCAGTACTTC. It encodes CASSEPGQGAETQYF. The chain is built from TRBV2 and TRBJ2-5; 9 nucleotides agree with TRBD1. Germline V gene data show CDR1 as SNHLY and CDR2 as FYNNEI. V was clipped by 2 bases and J by 4 bases; unmatched bases: 5. This CDR3 comprises 15 residues.

This clone was detected once. This chain joins TRBV18 and TRBJ1-1; maybe TRBD1 (5 bases). CDR3 length: 12 amino acids. V lost 6 bases to trimming and J lost 11 bases, with 16 bases between them. Germline V gene data show CDR1 as KGHSH and CDR2 as LQKENI. The CDR3 region has the DNA TGTGCCAGCTCCCTACTGACAGATTTGGCTTTCTTT. Translating it yields CASSLLTDLAFF.

CDR3 residues: CASSSPVGAGGINEQFF. For the CDR3, the DNA is TGTGCCAGCAGCTCCCCGGTCGGTGCGGGAGGGATCAATGAGCAGTTCTTC. The chain couples TRBV7-9 to TRBJ2-1; TRBD2 agrees at 9 bases. V shed 4 bases, J shed 6 bases, and the junction held 13 bases outside the gene matches. The CDR3 consists of 17 residues. CDR1 and CDR2 from the germline V gene are SEHNR and FQNEAQ (reference sequence).

The chain recombines TRBV28 with TRBJ1-3, with a possible D match to TRBD1 (5 bases). This CDR3 has 15 amino acids. From germline, CDR1 is MDHEN and CDR2 SYDVKM. Trimming cost V 3 bases and J 6 bases, with 15 bases left between them. CDR3 DNA sequence: TGTGCCAGCAGTTTTGGGGACCCGGCATTAAACACCATATATTTT. Protein sequence: CASSFGDPALNTIYF.

This clone showed up just once. The chain has TRBV5-1 and TRBJ2-1; 8 bases fit TRBD2. Germline lookup yields CDR1 SGHRS and CDR2 YFSETQ. The CDR3 length is 17 residues. J was trimmed by 2 bases and V by 1 base; bases with no gene match: 8. CDR3 sequence (DNA): TGCGCCAGCAGCTTGTTTAGCGGGGAGAATGCCTACAATGAGCAGTTCTTC. This encodes CASSLFSGENAYNEQFF. Full variable domain (remainder filled in from reference TRBV5-1 and TRBJ2-1): KAGVTQTPRYLIKTRGQQVTLSCSPISGHRSVSWYQQTPGQGLQFLFEYFSETQRNKGNFPGRFSGRQFSNSRSEMNVSTLELGDSALYLCASSLFSGENAYNEQFFGPGTRLTVL.

The chain recombines TRBV2 with TRBJ2-1, with a tentative D call TRBD2 (6 bases). Deletions cut 2 bases from V and 5 bases from J, with 13 bases between. Per the germline V gene, CDR1 is SNHLY and CDR2 is FYNNEI. CDR3 length: 15 residues. CDR3 DNA: TGTGCCAGCAGTGAACGGGAGTTAGACCACAATGAGCAGTTCTTC. Translation gives CASSERELDHNEQFF.

CDR3 coding DNA: TGTGCCAGCAGTTGGGACAGGATGGGCAATCAGCCCCAGCATTTT. It is translated as CASSWDRMGNQPQHF. The rearrangement uses TRBV28 and TRBJ1-5, with 8 bases fitting TRBD1. The trim removed 4 bases at V and 2 bases at J, leaving 4 bases unmatched. The CDR3 contains 15 residues. Germline CDR1 reads MDHEN; CDR2 reads SYDVKM.

This clone has a handful of counts. The chain combines TRBV18 with TRBJ2-1, with 9 bases aligning to TRBD2. The CDR3 contains 16 residues. Germline V CDR1 and CDR2: KGHSH, LQKENI. Losses at the gene ends were 6 bases for V and 7 bases for J; bases not matched to a gene: 13. CDR3 DNA: TGTGCCAGCTCTGGGGGACTAGCCCTGTTGGGGAATGAGCAGTTCTTC. As protein: CASSGGLALLGNEQFF.

The chain employs TRBV9 and TRBJ2-1; 9 bases line up with TRBD1. The ends lost 2 bases at V and 7 bases at J; junction bases unmatched: 7. This CDR3 region has 15 residues. CDR1 and CDR2 (germline): SGDLS, YYNGEE. CDR3: CASSVGDRAWNEQFF. CDR3 DNA: TGTGCCAGCAGCGTGGGGGACAGGGCCTGGAATGAGCAGTTCTTC.

The genes are TRBV28 and TRBJ2-1; 10 nucleotides align to TRBD1. In germline, CDR1 is MDHEN, CDR2 SYDVKM. V gave up 8 bases and J gave up 6 bases; unmatched junction bases: 10. This CDR3 has 15 residues. The CDR3: CASAPGTGVFNEQFF. The CDR3, as DNA: TGTGCCAGCGCCCCTGGGACAGGGGTTTTCAATGAGCAGTTCTTC.

Here the CDR3 reads CASSIPGGVTGELFF. The DNA for the CDR3 is TGCGCCAGCAGCATCCCGGGAGGAGTCACCGGGGAGCTGTTTTTT. The chain has TRBV5-1 and TRBJ2-2; TRBD2 aligns across 7 bases. The V and J ends lost 4 bases and 4 bases, in that order; junction bases with no gene match: 7. The length of the CDR3 is 15 residues. Germline CDR1 and CDR2: SGHRS and YFSETQ.

The chain recombines TRBV28 with TRBJ1-1; D remains unclear. Trimming removed 3 bases at V and 1 base at J, with 6 bases between. Germline-derived CDR1 and CDR2 are MDHEN and SYDVKM. This CDR3 comprises 13 residues. Here the CDR3 DNA reads TGTGCCAGCAGTTTTTCGACGAACACTGAAGCTTTCTTT. This encodes CASSFSTNTEAFF.

V and J are TRBV5-1 and TRBJ2-3; 9 positions match TRBD2. This CDR3 has 16 residues. Germline CDR1 is SGHRS and CDR2 is YFSETQ. After removal of 1 base from V and 1 base from J, the junction contained 4 bases not matched to a gene. CDR3 protein: CASSLNLAGCTDTQYF. CDR3 in DNA: TGCGCCAGCAGCTTGAACCTAGCGGGATGCACAGATACGCAGTATTTT.

In this sample, this clone turned up once. V usage is TRBV28 and J usage is TRBJ2-7; D is perhaps TRBD1 (6 bases). This CDR3 region has 13 residues. Trimming removed 2 bases from V and 4 bases from J, with 9 bases in between. Germline V CDR1 and CDR2: MDHEN, SYDVKM. The CDR3 DNA is TGTGCCAGCAGTTTAGCCAGGGGTTACGAGCAGTACTTC. It translates to CASSLARGYEQYF.

CDR3 nucleotides: TGTGCCAGCAGCCCAACCAGGGGGGAGGAAGCTTTCTTT. Protein: CASSPTRGEEAFF. The chain carries TRBV7-9 and TRBJ1-1; 7 positions match TRBD1. The germline V gene encodes CDR1 SEHNR and CDR2 FQNEAQ (reference sequence). The CDR3 totals 13 residues. The trim removed 5 bases at V and 8 bases at J, leaving 8 bases unmatched.

In its sample, this clone was seen a few times. This chain uses TRBV3-1 (or the pseudogene TRBV3-2) with TRBJ2-1; TRBD2 matches at 11 bases. This CDR3 spans 15 amino acids. Germline-derived CDR1 and CDR2 are LGHDT and YNNKEL (reference sequence). With 4 bases clipped from V and 8 bases from J, the junction kept 7 bases outside the gene matches. The CDR3 DNA follows: TGTGCCAGCAGCCCTCTACTAGCGGGAGTCGATGAGCAGTTCTTC. The encoded protein is CASSPLLAGVDEQFF.

A single count supports this clone. The chain recombines TRBV7-8 with TRBJ2-6; D is possibly TRBD2 (7 bases). This CDR3 comprises 19 residues. The V and J ends lost 6 bases and 0 bases respectively, with 21 bases between them. Germline assignment: CDR1 SGHVS and CDR2 FQNEAQ. CDR3 sequence: CASSHTEGGLISGANVLTF. The CDR3 bases are TGTGCCAGCAGTCATACGGAGGGGGGGCTTATCTCTGGGGCCAACGTCCTGACTTTC.

This rearrangement joins TRBV6-4 to TRBJ1-1; 8 nucleotides line up with TRBD1. Looked up from germline, CDR1 is MRHNA and CDR2 is SNTAGT. The CDR3 length is 15 residues. After removal of 3 bases from V and 6 bases from J, the junction contained 9 bases not matched to a gene. The CDR3 sequence is CASSDINRGGPEAFF. As DNA, the CDR3 is TGTGCCAGCAGTGATATAAACAGGGGGGGACCTGAAGCTTTCTTT.

The genes are TRBV7-9 and TRBJ1-4; TRBD1 might be the D (5 bases). The germline gives CDR1 SEHNR, CDR2 FQNEAQ (reference sequence). V dropped 5 bases and J dropped 4 bases, with 11 bases sitting between them. This CDR3 is 14 amino acids long. CDR3 DNA sequence: TGTGCCAGCAGCGCTTGGGGGGGTAATGAAAAACTGTTTTTT. It specifies CASSAWGGNEKLFF.